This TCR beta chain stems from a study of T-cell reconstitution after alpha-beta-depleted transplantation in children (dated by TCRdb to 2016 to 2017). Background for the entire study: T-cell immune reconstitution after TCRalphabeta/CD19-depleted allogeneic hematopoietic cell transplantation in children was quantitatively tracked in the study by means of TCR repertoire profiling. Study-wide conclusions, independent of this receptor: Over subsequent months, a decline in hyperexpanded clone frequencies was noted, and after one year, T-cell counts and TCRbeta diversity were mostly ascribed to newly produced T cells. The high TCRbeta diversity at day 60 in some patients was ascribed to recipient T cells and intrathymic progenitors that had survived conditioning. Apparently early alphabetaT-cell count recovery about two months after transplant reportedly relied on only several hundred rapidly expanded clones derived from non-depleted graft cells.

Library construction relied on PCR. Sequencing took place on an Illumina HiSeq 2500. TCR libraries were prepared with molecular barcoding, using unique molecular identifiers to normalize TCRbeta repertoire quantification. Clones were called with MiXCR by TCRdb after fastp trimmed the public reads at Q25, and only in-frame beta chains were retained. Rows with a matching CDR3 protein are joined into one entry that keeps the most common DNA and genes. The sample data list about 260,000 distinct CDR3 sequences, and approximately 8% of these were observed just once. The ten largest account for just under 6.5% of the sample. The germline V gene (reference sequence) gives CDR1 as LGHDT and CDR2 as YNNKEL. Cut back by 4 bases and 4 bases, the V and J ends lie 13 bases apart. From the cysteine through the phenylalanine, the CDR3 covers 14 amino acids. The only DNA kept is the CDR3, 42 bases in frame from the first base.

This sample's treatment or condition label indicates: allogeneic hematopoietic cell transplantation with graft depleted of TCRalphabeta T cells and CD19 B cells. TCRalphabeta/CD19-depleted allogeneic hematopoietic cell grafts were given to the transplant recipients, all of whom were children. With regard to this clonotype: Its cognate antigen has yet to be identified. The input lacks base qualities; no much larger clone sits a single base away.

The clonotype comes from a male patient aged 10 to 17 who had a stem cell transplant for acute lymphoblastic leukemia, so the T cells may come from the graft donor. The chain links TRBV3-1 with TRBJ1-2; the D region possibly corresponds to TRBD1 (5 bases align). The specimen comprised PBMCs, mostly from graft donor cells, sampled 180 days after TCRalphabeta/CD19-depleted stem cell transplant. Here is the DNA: TGTGCCAGCAGCCCTAGGGACTCGATCTATGGCTACACCTTC. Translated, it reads CASSPRDSIYGYTF.